This passage covers 27 T cell receptor beta chains from one sample sequenced in a study of T cells in tumors after PD-1 blockade. The repertoire was sequenced with immunoSEQ multiplex PCR; TCRdb's copy has only in-frame clones and lacks some. The table shows approximately 47,000 clones, with approximately 81% occurring only once. Specimen: PBMCs, collected before anti-PD-1 treatment. These TCRs come from a human donor with basal cell carcinoma.

The chain recombines TRBV5-1 with TRBJ2-1, with TRBD1 identical over 8 bases. Trimming at V came to 4 bases and at J to 8 bases, leaving 5 bases not matched to a gene. The germline V gene encodes CDR1 SGHRS and CDR2 YFSETQ. This CDR3 is built from 13 residues. The CDR3 protein is CASSRDRIDEQFF. Here the CDR3 DNA reads TGCGCCAGCAGCCGGGACAGGATCGATGAGCAGTTCTTC.

This clone was observed once. The chain has TRBV4-2 and TRBJ2-2; no firm D call. The CDR3 contains 16 residues. Germline V gene lookup returns CDR1 LGHNA and CDR2 YNFKEQ. The V end lost 0 bases, the J end lost 2 bases, and 10 bases lay between the germline ends. The CDR3 bases are TGTGCCAGCAGCCAAGATCGGAACACTAACACCGGGGAGCTGTTTTTT. Protein sequence: CASSQDRNTNTGELFF.

The rearrangement links TRBV27 to TRBJ2-7; D is ambiguous. Germline-derived CDR1 and CDR2 are MNHEY and SMNVEV (reference sequence). The CDR3 has 13 residues. V gave up 4 bases and J gave up 4 bases, with 11 bases separating them. CDR3 protein: CASSYVPGYEQYF. For the CDR3, the DNA is TGTGCCAGCAGTTACGTCCCGGGTTACGAGCAGTACTTC.

With regard to this clone: An end of the junction does not agree with germline; a read error may underlie this. This sequence joins TRBV7-7 and TRBJ2-7, with 7 nucleotides matching TRBD1. This CDR3 is 16 amino acids long. Germline V gene lookup returns CDR1 SSHAT and CDR2 FNYEAQ (reference sequence). The CDR3 DNA sequence: TGTGCTAGCAGCCCTAGCCAAGGGACAGCCTTCTACGAGCAGTACTTC. Translation gives CASSPSQGTAFYEQYF.

The chain recombines TRBV10-1 with TRBJ2-3; D unclear. Germline CDR1 is WNHNN and CDR2 is SYGVQD (reference sequence). V lost 3 bases, J lost 2 bases, and 9 bases lay in between. CDR3 length: 14 residues. CDR3 residues: CASSENAFTDTQYF. CDR3 coding DNA: TGCGCCAGCAGTGAAAACGCTTTCACAGATACGCAGTATTTT.

The V and J genes are TRBV18 and TRBJ2-5; D assignment may be TRBD1 or TRBD2 (5 bases each). The germline V and J ends were trimmed by 4 bases and 3 bases, with 15 bases remaining between them. CDR1 and CDR2 from the germline V gene are KGHSH and LQKENI. This CDR3 has 15 amino acids. In DNA, the CDR3 is TGTGCCAGCTCACTGGCGGGTAGGGACGAAGAGACCCAGTACTTC. This translates into CASSLAGRDEETQYF.

CDR3 sequence: CATRAGTGYQPQHF. DNA of the CDR3: TGTGCCACCAGGGCCGGGACAGGGTATCAGCCCCAGCATTTT. The V call is TRBV15, the J call TRBJ1-5, with 9 nucleotides matching TRBD1. The CDR3 has 14 residues. The trim removed 6 bases at V and 5 bases at J, leaving 5 bases unmatched. The V gene's germline CDR1 is LNHNV and CDR2 YYDKDF (reference sequence).

The chain employs TRBV9 and TRBJ1-4, with 10 nucleotides matching TRBD1. Germline CDR1 and CDR2: SGDLS and YYNGEE. CDR3 length equals 15 residues. The J segment lost 7 bases and the V segment lost 4 bases, leaving 7 bases of the junction unmatched. The CDR3 loop is CASSPRDRGAEKLFF. CDR3 sequence (DNA): TGTGCCAGCAGCCCGCGGGACAGGGGAGCTGAAAAACTGTTTTTT.

This clone was counted a few times. The V gene is TRBV7-8, the J gene TRBJ2-7, with a tentative D call TRBD2 (6 bases). The V end was cut by 2 bases, the J end by 6 bases, with 11 bases between. This CDR3 region has 13 residues. CDR1 and CDR2 (germline): SGHVS, FQNEAQ. Here the CDR3 DNA reads TGTGCCAGCAGCTTATGGGGGGACGGCGAGCAGTACTTC. It translates to CASSLWGDGEQYF.

This clone was seen a few times. The chain links TRBV6-5 to TRBJ2-2; the match to TRBD2 covers 7 bases. This CDR3 has 15 amino acids. Germline V gene lookup returns CDR1 MNHEY and CDR2 SVGAGI. J was trimmed by 6 bases and V by 6 bases; bases with no gene match: 10. CDR3 in amino acids: CASSSLASGSGELFF. The DNA for the CDR3 is TGTGCCAGCAGCTCCCTGGCTAGCGGATCCGGGGAGCTGTTTTTT.

CDR3 sequence (DNA): TGTGCCAGCAGTGGTGGTCTAGCGGGGCACAATGAGCAGTTCTTC. It specifies CASSGGLAGHNEQFF. This rearrangement joins TRBV2 to TRBJ2-1; TRBD2 agrees at 9 bases. Germline lookup yields CDR1 SNHLY and CDR2 FYNNEI. The length of the CDR3 is 15 residues. J gave up 5 bases and V 4 bases, and 6 bases lay outside the gene matches.

The chain joins TRBV5-1 to TRBJ2-2; 9 positions agree with TRBD2. The CDR3 spans 19 residues. The germline gives CDR1 SGHRS, CDR2 YFSETQ. Trimming cost V 4 bases and J 3 bases; bases outside gene matches: 16. In DNA form, the CDR3 reads TGCGCCAGCAGCCCCGGACTAGCGAGGAGGGGAGGGGACACCGGGGAGCTGTTTTTT. It translates to CASSPGLARRGGDTGELFF.

Only one count was recorded for this clone. The chain combines TRBV6-5 with TRBJ1-1; tentative D call: TRBD1 (5 bases). The V and J ends lost 4 bases and 7 bases respectively, with 16 bases between them. The CDR3 runs to 14 residues. Germline V gives CDR1 MNHEY, CDR2 SVGAGI. CDR3 protein: CASSSLGTPGEAFF. CDR3 nucleotides: TGTGCCAGCAGTTCCCTAGGGACTCCAGGTGAAGCTTTCTTT.

The rearrangement uses TRBV6-1 and TRBJ2-2; D perhaps matches TRBD1 (5 bases). Germline CDR1 is MNHNS and CDR2 is SASEGT. Trimming shortened V by 2 bases and J by 4 bases, and 14 bases separated the two germline ends. The CDR3 runs 16 residues. CDR3 amino acids: CASSEWGNLFTGELFF. As DNA, the CDR3 is TGTGCCAGCAGTGAATGGGGCAATCTATTCACCGGGGAGCTGTTTTTT.

The rearrangement joins TRBV6-5 to TRBJ2-2, with D possibly being TRBD1 or TRBD2 (5 bases each). V was cut by 6 bases and J by 2 bases, with 10 bases left in between. Germline V gene sequence: CDR1 MNHEY, CDR2 SVGAGI. This CDR3 region has 14 residues. The CDR3 protein is CASRWGPNTGELFF. CDR3 DNA sequence: TGTGCCAGCAGATGGGGACCTAACACCGGGGAGCTGTTTTTT.

This chain joins TRBV6-5 and TRBJ2-4; TRBD1 aligns across 9 bases. V dropped 6 bases and J dropped 1; count of bases not matched to a gene: 4. Per germline, CDR1 MNHEY and CDR2 SVGAGI. CDR3 length: 15 residues. CDR3 loop: CASRGDREAKNIQYF. The CDR3 DNA is TGTGCCAGCAGGGGGGACAGGGAGGCCAAAAACATTCAGTACTTC.

This clone came up a few times. The chain carries TRBV19 and TRBJ1-6; D not resolved. Germline V gene lookup returns CDR1 LNHDA and CDR2 SQIVND (reference sequence). The V and J ends lost 3 bases and 5 bases respectively, with 8 bases between them. The CDR3 has 14 amino acids. The CDR3 sequence is CASSMEGDNSPLHF. The CDR3 DNA is TGTGCCAGTAGTATGGAGGGAGATAATTCACCCCTCCACTTT.

V usage is TRBV2 and J usage is TRBJ2-1, with D possibly matching TRBD1 (6 bases). Deletions cut 5 bases from V and 3 bases from J, with 14 bases between. The CDR3 spans 15 residues. Germline V lookup: CDR1 SNHLY, CDR2 FYNNEI. CDR3 loop: CASSRWAGDYNEQFF. The CDR3 bases are TGTGCCAGCAGTCGGTGGGCAGGGGACTACAATGAGCAGTTCTTC.

The V call is TRBV27, the J call TRBJ2-3; 8 nucleotides align to TRBD2. Germline values: CDR1 MNHEY, CDR2 SMNVEV (reference sequence). The CDR3 has 18 amino acids. The V and J ends lost 5 bases and 4 bases, in that order; junction bases with no gene match: 17. The CDR3 is CASSAYSGGARAADTQYF. The CDR3, as DNA: TGTGCCAGCAGTGCCTACTCCGGGGGGGCCAGGGCAGCAGATACGCAGTATTTT.

The chain combines TRBV19 with TRBJ2-2, with TRBD2 matching 7 bases. Germline V gene sequence: CDR1 LNHDA, CDR2 SQIVND (reference sequence). V dropped 7 bases and J dropped 8; count of bases not matched to a gene: 13. The CDR3 spans 15 residues. This CDR3 reads CASIPSAGVKGELFF. The CDR3 DNA is TGTGCCAGTATCCCGAGCGCGGGGGTGAAAGGGGAGCTGTTTTTT.

This chain joins TRBV29-1 and TRBJ1-1; D remains unclear. Trimming removed 0 bases from V and 1 base from J, with 9 bases in between. Germline V gives CDR1 SQVTM, CDR2 ANQGSEA. This CDR3 contains 14 residues. CDR3 loop: CSVEESGGNTEAFF. DNA of the CDR3: TGCAGCGTTGAAGAGAGTGGAGGGAACACTGAAGCTTTCTTT.

This chain uses TRBV4-1 with TRBJ2-1; 8 bases are a match to TRBD2. Germline lookup yields CDR1 MGHRA and CDR2 YSYEKL. Trimming cost V 2 bases and J 1 base; bases outside gene matches: 4. The CDR3 loop spans 16 amino acids. The CDR3 here is CASSQFGGGSYNEQFF. The DNA of the CDR3 is TGCGCCAGCAGCCAATTCGGGGGGGGATCCTACAATGAGCAGTTCTTC.

The J gene is TRBJ2-7, the V gene TRBV18; 8 bases fit TRBD2. The CDR3 extends over 16 amino acids. From germline, CDR1 is KGHSH and CDR2 LQKENI. V lost 4 bases, J lost 1 base, and 9 bases stayed unmatched. The CDR3 spells CASSQSGLGGSYEQYF. DNA of the CDR3: TGTGCCAGCTCACAGTCGGGACTAGGAGGGTCCTACGAGCAGTACTTC.

This rearrangement joins TRBV10-3 to TRBJ1-1, with 11 bases matching TRBD1. V was clipped by 3 bases and J by 10 bases; unmatched bases: 4. This CDR3 comprises 13 residues. Germline V gene sequence: CDR1 ENHRY, CDR2 SYGVKD. CDR3 DNA sequence: TGTGCCATCAGTGACGGACAGGGGGCAGGAGCTTTCTTT. Its protein is CAISDGQGAGAFF.

This chain links TRBV18 with TRBJ2-7, with a possible D match to TRBD1 (6 bases). With 4 bases removed from V and 7 bases from J, the gap between germline ends came to 8 bases. This CDR3 region has 11 residues. Per germline, CDR1 KGHSH and CDR2 LQKENI. The DNA for the CDR3 is TGTGCCAGCTCACAAGACAGGGAGCAGTACTTC. Translated, it gives CASSQDREQYF.

V is TRBV28 and J is TRBJ2-5; perhaps TRBD1 as D (7 bases). This CDR3 is 13 amino acids long. The germline V gene encodes CDR1 MDHEN and CDR2 SYDVKM. Trimming pared 6 bases from V and 13 bases from J, leaving 21 bases between. This CDR3 is CASRRGQWVPSYF. The CDR3 nucleotides read TGTGCCAGCAGGCGGGGACAGTGGGTCCCCTCGTACTTC.

The chain has TRBV6-6 and TRBJ1-1; D not resolved. Germline-derived CDR1 and CDR2 are MNHNY and SVGAGI (reference sequence). V was pared by 7 bases and J by 3 bases, with 15 bases between. The CDR3 contains 14 residues. The CDR3 sequence: CASTLLGGYTEAFF. CDR3 in DNA: TGTGCCAGCACCCTTCTCGGAGGGTACACTGAAGCTTTCTTT.